A selection of T cell receptor beta chains follows, all from one sample in a study of OX40 agonist ivuxolimab in advanced cancers. TCRdb's table, derived via immunoSEQ multiplex PCR, lists solely in-frame clones and lacks some. The sample comprises about 77,000 clones, approximately 85% of which are singletons, and around 2.1% rests with the top ten. The sequencing used CD4+ or CD8+ T cells sorted from blood, collected in a trial of the OX40 agonist ivuxolimab. Source of these receptors: an adult with an advanced solid tumor such as melanoma, head and neck, liver or kidney cancer. CDR3s leave out the opening cysteine and the closing phenylalanine or tryptophan. The order of the fields is clone size, D gene, J gene, V gene, CDR3 protein. D genes are given only for firm matches. Size values are once, few and many counts, or a class for expanded clones, and some rows have none.

-	-	TRBJ1-1	TRBV5-1	ASSLEGLNTEAF
-	-	TRBJ2-5	TRBV7-3	ASSPTPQETQY
-	-	TRBJ1-4	TRBV4-1	ASSQVGQTVGGKLF
few	-	TRBJ1-3	TRBV29-1	SFFWGNTIY
-	-	TRBJ2-7	TRBV20-1	SAAPGLEQY
-	-	TRBJ1-1	TRBV6-5	ASSYASDREAF
-	-	TRBJ2-2	TRBV19	ASELRGVRELF
-	TRBD2	TRBJ2-4	TRBV18	ASSPFRAGDRDIQY
-	-	TRBJ1-5	TRBV9	ASSMVREVRKSNQPQH
-	-	TRBJ1-4	TRBV6-6	ASSLGLQNEKLF
-	-	TRBJ1-2	TRBV7-8	ASSLALIGGYT
-	TRBD2	TRBJ2-1	TRBV27	ASSLGTSWDNEQF
-	-	TRBJ1-3	TRBV28	ASRRDENTIY
once	-	TRBJ2-6	TRBV2	ASLLSGANVLT
-	-	TRBJ2-2	TRBV28	ASSLTTGELF
-	-	TRBJ1-3	TRBV7-9	ASSYLATRGNTIY
-	TRBD2	TRBJ2-1	TRBV11-1	ASSSGLAPNEQF
-	-	TRBJ2-5	TRBV6-1	ASSFRQETQY
-	-	TRBJ1-2	TRBV4-1	ASSLDPGAGTGYT
-	-	TRBJ2-3	TRBV10-2	ASSEGAASTDTQY
-	-	TRBJ2-2	TRBV4-3	ASSQGHTGELF
-	-	TRBJ1-1	TRBV7-3	ASSLYQGSTEAF
-	TRBD2	TRBJ2-7	TRBV19	ASSTFSGSLNEQY
-	-	TRBJ2-3	TRBV7-2	ASSSRGGRTDTQY
-	-	TRBJ1-3	TRBV18	ASSSLEAGNTIY
-	-	TRBJ2-3	TRBV5-1	ASSLRPLRSDTQY
-	-	TRBJ2-2	TRBV11-2	ASSRGRGPSLNTGELF
-	TRBD2	TRBJ2-1	TRBV11-3	ASSLGTSGSLDEQF
-	-	TRBJ2-6	TRBV5-1	ASSLGGSGANVLT
-	TRBD1	TRBJ1-6	TRBV5-4	ASSHDRADNSPLH
-	TRBD1	TRBJ2-7	TRBV15	ATSRDPQDRAEQY
-	-	TRBJ1-5	TRBV19	ASSPSLFEPQH
-	TRBD2	TRBJ2-2	TRBV5-1	ASGLAGGQTGELF
-	-	TRBJ2-5	TRBV2	VTGPQETQY
-	-	TRBJ2-2	TRBV5-4	ASSLVDVGELF
-	TRBD1	TRBJ1-5	TRBV30	AWSPPDRANQPQH
-	TRBD1	TRBJ2-3	TRBV7-2	ASRQDRSSDTQY
once	TRBD2	TRBJ2-7	TRBV7-2	ASSQSSGFYEQY
-	TRBD2	TRBJ2-2	TRBV28	ASSLRLAGANTGELF
-	TRBD1	TRBJ2-1	TRBV19	ASSNRRDRYNEQF
-	-	TRBJ2-3	TRBV11-3	ASSLGVPGIPDFLTDTQY
-	-	TRBJ1-2	TRBV5-4	ASSLQAGYGYT
-	-	TRBJ2-2	TRBV11-2	ASSSPVPGPGELF